The T cell receptor beta chain described here comes from a study of Tregs in tolerant kidney transplant recipients. Germline V gene lookup returns CDR1 SGHRS and CDR2 YFSETQ. The CDR3 has 17 amino acids. Trimming left V 0 bases short and J 1 base short, with 16 bases between. TCRdb's table, derived via immunoSEQ multiplex PCR, lists solely in-frame clones and lacks some. The table records around 77,000 clones, 95% to 98% of them present only once. The sample here was CD4+ T cells from blood, taken before the transplant. This clonotype originated in a human donor who received a combined kidney and bone marrow transplant. V gene TRBV5-1 combines with J gene TRBJ1-1; perhaps TRBD1 as D (5 bases). The CDR3 DNA follows: TGCGCCAGCAGCTTGGCGGCAGGGCCCAACCGGAACACTGAAGCTTTCTTT. Amino acid sequence: CASSLAAGPNRNTEAFF.